This T cell receptor beta chain originates from a study of T cells in Graves' hyperthyroidism and ophthalmopathy. Patients aged 18 to 65 had newly diagnosed hyperthyroidism of under 2 months' duration. Unmatched junction bases numbered 5, after V lost 5 bases and J lost 3 bases. The CDR3 has 14 amino acids. The germline V gene encodes CDR1 DFQATT and CDR2 SNEGSKA (reference sequence). Amplified TCR beta CDR3 regions derived from RNA transcripts. A first-round RT-PCR of the TCR CDR3 used the HTBI primer set. TCRdb ran MiXCR on the multiplex PCR reads and lists one entry per CDR3 protein. The sample consists of 250,000 or so distinct CDR3 sequences, 12% to 15% of them appearing once.

This chain connects TRBV20-1 to TRBJ1-5; 9 bases agree with TRBD1. The sample was blood. The sequence was obtained from a woman aged 45-65 years with Graves' hyperthyroidism that later progressed to Graves' ophthalmopathy. This chain's CDR3 is CSAPRDRDNQPQHF. CDR3 nucleotides: TGCAGTGCTCCCCGGGACAGGGACAATCAGCCCCAGCATTTT.